These 8 T cell receptor beta chains were all obtained from the same sample, sequenced in a study of blood T cell repertoires in COVID-19. Sequencing was performed with immunoSEQ multiplex PCR; in TCRdb, only in-frame clones are kept and a portion is missing. The table has around 250,000 clones, roughly 86% seen once; the top ten hold just under 9%. Sequencing was done on a sample of peripheral blood. The receptor set was obtained from a man aged 35 to 55 with active or convalescent COVID-19.

The chain employs TRBV2 and TRBJ2-5, with 14 bases identical to TRBD2. Germline V gives CDR1 SNHLY, CDR2 FYNNEI. The V gene end was trimmed by 0 bases and the J gene end by 6 bases; junction bases not matched to a gene: 12. This CDR3 has 19 amino acids. For the CDR3, the DNA is TGTGCCAGCAGTGAAGCGAATTATATGACTAGCGGGGGGGTGAAGACCCAGTACTTC. It specifies CASSEANYMTSGGVKTQYF. The full variable domain, completed using reference TRBV2 and TRBJ2-5, is EPEVTQTPSHQVTQMGQEVILRCVPISNHLYFYWYRQILGQKVEFLVSFYNNEISEKSEIFDDQFSVERPDGSNFTLKIRSTKLEDSAMYFCASSEANYMTSGGVKTQYFGPGTRLLVL.

The genes are TRBV5-8 and TRBJ2-7; possibly TRBD1 for D (5 bases). Germline assignment: CDR1 SGHTS and CDR2 YDEGEE. The CDR3 runs to 16 residues. Trimming shortened V by 5 bases and J by 7 bases, and 25 bases separated the two germline ends. CDR3 in amino acids: CASSRPVGPPPWEQYF. The CDR3 DNA is TGTGCCAGCAGTCGACCCGTGGGGCCGCCGCCTTGGGAGCAGTACTTC.

The J gene is TRBJ2-7, the V gene TRBV5-1; TRBD1 aligns across 7 bases. The J segment lost 2 bases and the V segment lost 4 bases, leaving 6 bases of the junction unmatched. The CDR3 covers 14 residues. Looked up from germline, CDR1 is SGHRS and CDR2 is YFSETQ. Here the CDR3 reads CASSHDRVPYEQYF. The CDR3 DNA reads TGCGCCAGCAGCCACGACAGGGTTCCCTACGAGCAGTACTTC.

There are a few counts of this clone. The chain uses TRBV15 and TRBJ1-5; TRBD1 matches at 7 bases. The germline CDR1 and CDR2 sequences are LNHNV and YYDKDF (reference sequence). V dropped 3 bases and J dropped 6; count of bases not matched to a gene: 8. CDR3 length: 15 amino acids. The chain's CDR3 is CATSRETGWVQPQHF. As DNA, the CDR3 is TGTGCCACCAGCAGGGAGACAGGGTGGGTTCAGCCCCAGCATTTT.

This chain connects TRBV28 to TRBJ1-2; D unclear. V gave up 1 base and J gave up 5 bases, with 5 bases separating them. This CDR3 has 12 residues. Per the germline V gene, CDR1 is MDHEN and CDR2 is SYDVKM. CDR3 sequence reads: CASSLLEYGYTF. The CDR3 DNA sequence: TGTGCCAGCAGTTTATTAGAATATGGCTACACCTTC.

The rearrangement links TRBV5-1 to TRBJ2-5, with a weak D call TRBD1 (5 bases). The CDR3 has 14 residues. Trimming shortened V by 3 bases and J by 3 bases, and 12 bases separated the two germline ends. Germline CDR1 reads SGHRS; CDR2 reads YFSETQ. CDR3 residues: CASSSGAGKETQYF. In nucleotides, the CDR3 is TGCGCCAGCAGCTCTGGGGCAGGGAAAGAGACCCAGTACTTC.

This rearrangement joins TRBV19 to TRBJ2-1, with TRBD2 identical over 9 bases. The CDR3 runs to 17 residues. Looked up from germline, CDR1 is LNHDA and CDR2 is SQIVND (reference sequence). J lost 6 bases, V lost 1 base, and 10 bases had no gene match. The CDR3 loop is CASSIALLAGAANEQFF. The CDR3, as DNA: TGTGCCAGTAGTATAGCCCTATTAGCGGGGGCAGCCAATGAGCAGTTCTTC.

The chain combines TRBV27 with TRBJ1-6, with TRBD1 matching 7 bases. Germline loops: CDR1 MNHEY, CDR2 SMNVEV (reference sequence). V lost 6 bases to trimming and J lost 7 bases; unmatched junction nucleotides: 6. The CDR3 extends over 14 amino acids. CDR3 sequence reads: CASRPAGQNSPLHF. CDR3 sequence (DNA): TGTGCCAGCAGACCCGCGGGACAGAATTCACCCCTCCACTTT.